One and the same sample provided the 6 T cell receptor beta chains below, sequenced in a study of T cells in Graves' hyperthyroidism and ophthalmopathy. TCR beta CDR3 region amplification was performed from RNA transcripts. Initially, a first-round RT-PCR of the TCR CDR3 employed the HTBI primer set. TCRdb re-called the multiplex PCR reads with MiXCR, one entry per CDR3 protein. The data contain roughly 510,000 distinct CDR3 sequences, less than 25% of them singletons. Sequencing was done on a sample of blood. The receptor source for this set is a man between 18 and 35 years old with Graves' hyperthyroidism.

This clonotype showed up many times. The V and J genes are TRBV11-2 and TRBJ1-1; 7 bases agree with TRBD1. V lost 5 bases to trimming and J lost 6 bases; unmatched junction nucleotides: 21. CDR1 and CDR2 (germline): SGHAT, FQNNGV. The CDR3 has 18 amino acids. CDR3 loop: CASSRGDSAGNERAEAFF. Written as DNA, the CDR3 is TGTGCCAGCAGCCGGGGGGACAGCGCTGGAAATGAACGGGCTGAAGCTTTCTTT.

Ten or more counts support this clonotype. V gene TRBV20-1 combines with J gene TRBJ2-5, with D perhaps TRBD1 (5 bases). Germline V gene data show CDR1 as DFQATT and CDR2 as SNEGSKA (reference sequence). The ends were cut back, 3 bases at V and 5 bases at J, with 10 bases in the middle. CDR3 length: 12 residues. The CDR3 sequence: CSASWGWETQYF. The CDR3 DNA reads as TGCAGTGCTAGTTGGGGCTGGGAGACCCAGTACTTC.

This clonotype was seen a handful of times. V usage is TRBV19 and J usage is TRBJ1-5; D unresolved. The germline V gene encodes CDR1 LNHDA and CDR2 SQIVND (reference sequence). This CDR3 contains 13 residues. Between the trimmed V and J ends, which lost 2 bases and 3 bases, there was a span of 5 bases. The CDR3 coding sequence is TGTGCCAGTAGTATATACCCCAATCAGCCCCAGCATTTT. Protein sequence: CASSIYPNQPQHF.

V is TRBV15 and J is TRBJ1-1; 8 bases are shared with TRBD1. CDR1 and CDR2 from the germline V gene are LNHNV and YYDKDF (reference sequence). V trimming: 0 bases; J trimming: 4 bases; junction bases outside the gene matches: 10. This CDR3 has 17 residues. The CDR3 here is CATSRDTTGAGSTEAFF. DNA for the CDR3: TGTGCCACCAGCAGAGACACGACAGGGGCGGGTAGCACTGAAGCTTTCTTT.

Comment on this clonotype: A read error may be the cause here, since a much bigger clone is one base away. The chain has TRBV6-1 and TRBJ1-1, with D unclear. The germline CDR1 and CDR2 sequences are MNHNS and SASEGT. V was trimmed by 2 bases and J by 1 base, leaving 5 bases between them. The CDR3 is 13 amino acids. The CDR3 sequence is CASSEYTNTEAFF. For the CDR3, the DNA is TGTGCCAGCAGTGAATACACGAACACTGAAGCTTTCTTT.

The chain uses TRBV29-1 and TRBJ1-2, with 7 bases matching TRBD1. Losses at the gene ends were 5 bases for V and 12 bases for J; bases not matched to a gene: 9. The V gene's germline CDR1 is SQVTM and CDR2 ANQGSEA. The CDR3 has 11 residues. The CDR3 protein is CSVLKTGLDTF. CDR3 nucleotide sequence: TGCAGCGTTCTGAAGACAGGGCTGGACACCTTC.